One and the same sample provided the 29 T cell receptor beta chains below, sequenced in a study of shared clonotypes between healthy human individuals. Repertoires were generated with immunoSEQ multiplex PCR, while TCRdb's copy carries only in-frame clones and drops some. Here the sample spans over 2 million clones, over 85% being singletons. CD45RO-negative, CCR7-selected cells formed the naive CD8 fraction, which excluded terminally differentiated effector memory CD45RA+ cells. Sequencing was done on a sample of naive CD8+ T cells sorted from blood. Source of these receptors: a man between 18 and 29 years old in good health.

The CDR3 is CASSPFPGQGLSYEQYF. CDR3 bases: TGTGCCAGCAGCCCCTTCCCCGGACAGGGGCTTTCCTACGAGCAGTACTTC. V gene TRBV11-2 combines with J gene TRBJ2-7; 9 nucleotides align to TRBD1. Germline V gene sequence: CDR1 SGHAT, CDR2 FQNNGV. V shed 5 bases and J 1 base; nucleotides not matched to a gene: 12. The CDR3 has 17 amino acids.

The chain couples TRBV28 to TRBJ1-5; D not certain. V was cut by 9 bases and J by 7 bases, with 22 bases left in between. The CDR3 sequence is 15 residues long. Germline values: CDR1 MDHEN, CDR2 SYDVKM. This CDR3 reads CASGRRAGVDQPQHF. The CDR3 region has the DNA TGTGCCAGTGGGAGGAGGGCAGGTGTAGACCAGCCCCAGCATTTT.

The chain couples TRBV5-1 to TRBJ1-1; unclear D gene. V was trimmed by 1 base and J by 3 bases, leaving 7 bases between them. Per the germline V gene, CDR1 is SGHRS and CDR2 is YFSETQ. This CDR3 contains 13 residues. In nucleotides, the CDR3 is TGCGCCAGCAGCTTGCGGGCCCACACTGAAGCTTTCTTT. Translated, it gives CASSLRAHTEAFF. Using reference TRBV5-1 and TRBJ1-1 for the parts outside the CDR3, the full variable domain is KAGVTQTPRYLIKTRGQQVTLSCSPISGHRSVSWYQQTPGQGLQFLFEYFSETQRNKGNFPGRFSGRQFSNSRSEMNVSTLELGDSALYLCASSLRAHTEAFFGQGTRLTVV.

The chain recombines TRBV4-2 with TRBJ1-1; D is ambiguous. V was trimmed by 2 bases and J by 3 bases, leaving 13 bases between them. The CDR3 length is 15 residues. Looked up from germline, CDR1 is LGHNA and CDR2 is YNFKEQ. The CDR3 region is CASSQSRVGDTEAFF. In DNA, the CDR3 is TGTGCCAGCAGCCAAAGCCGGGTCGGAGACACTGAAGCTTTCTTT.

The CDR3 nucleotides read TGTGCCAGCAGTTTGGGACAGCCAAATTCACCCCTCCACTTT. It translates to CASSLGQPNSPLHF. The chain recombines TRBV27 with TRBJ1-6; 7 nucleotides line up with TRBD1. The germline V gene encodes CDR1 MNHEY and CDR2 SMNVEV (reference sequence). With V trimmed by 3 bases and J by 7 bases, 3 bases remained unmatched. This CDR3 comprises 14 residues.

This chain connects TRBV2 to TRBJ1-5; no firm D call. The germline CDR1 and CDR2 sequences are SNHLY and FYNNEI. The CDR3 length is 14 residues. Trimming shortened V by 1 base and J by 9 bases, and 13 bases separated the two germline ends. CDR3 coding DNA: TGTGCCAGCAGTGAAGAGGCTAACTTGTGGCCCCAGCATTTT. It yields the protein CASSEEANLWPQHF.

The rearrangement uses TRBV28 and TRBJ2-3, with D maybe TRBD1 (5 bases). Looked up from germline, CDR1 is MDHEN and CDR2 is SYDVKM. V was shortened by 5 bases and J by 2 bases, with 14 bases between the two germline ends. CDR3 length: 15 amino acids. In DNA, the CDR3 is TGTGCCAGCAGTCCCCGACAGAGACCCACAGATACGCAGTATTTT. It codes for CASSPRQRPTDTQYF.

This clone appeared a single time. CDR3 nucleotide sequence: TGTGCCAGCAGTTTGTGGGGCCCAGGGACGGGGTACAATGAGCAGTTCTTC. This sequence encodes CASSLWGPGTGYNEQFF. The chain uses TRBV2 and TRBJ2-1; either TRBD1 or TRBD2 may fit D (5 bases each). V lost 5 bases and J lost 4, with 21 bases in between. Germline V gene sequence: CDR1 SNHLY, CDR2 FYNNEI. The CDR3 runs to 17 residues.

CDR3 sequence reads: CASSYVGSIDTQYF. In nucleotides, the CDR3 is TGTGCCAGCAGTTACGTCGGAAGTATAGATACGCAGTATTTT. The chain is built from TRBV6-5 and TRBJ2-3; D is unresolved. V lost 2 bases to trimming and J lost 5 bases, with 11 bases between them. CDR3 length: 14 amino acids. In germline, CDR1 is MNHEY, CDR2 SVGAGI.

The chain couples TRBV9 to TRBJ1-2; D remains unclear. V lost 3 bases and J 8 bases, leaving 11 bases between the germline ends. The CDR3 sequence is 12 residues long. The germline V gene has CDR1 SGDLS and CDR2 YYNGEE. CDR3 residues: CASSARTEGYTF. The CDR3 DNA follows: TGTGCCAGCAGCGCCAGAACGGAGGGCTACACCTTC.

Notes on this clone: Different DNA sequences within this sample yield the same CDR3. This chain connects TRBV6-5 to TRBJ1-1; no firm D call. Trimming shortened V by 2 bases and J by 1 base, and 8 bases separated the two germline ends. This CDR3 has 14 residues. The germline V gene has CDR1 MNHEY and CDR2 SVGAGI. The DNA of the CDR3 is TGTGCCAGCAGTTACAGTCAGCGGAACACTGAAGCTTTCTTT. It yields the protein CASSYSQRNTEAFF.

The V call is TRBV13, the J call TRBJ2-7, with D possibly being TRBD1 or TRBD2 (5 bases each). The V end lost 5 bases, the J end lost 2 bases, and 16 bases lay between the germline ends. Germline-derived CDR1 and CDR2 are PRHDT and FYEKMQ (reference sequence). The CDR3 contains 15 residues. CDR3 sequence reads: CASSPKRDATYEQYF. Here the CDR3 DNA reads TGTGCCAGCAGCCCCAAAAGGGACGCTACCTACGAGCAGTACTTC.

The gene calls are TRBV4-3 and TRBJ2-5, with 8 bases identical to TRBD1. CDR3 length: 15 amino acids. The trim removed 4 bases at V and 2 bases at J, leaving 6 bases unmatched. Germline CDR1 reads LGHNA; CDR2 reads YSLEER. CDR3 sequence: CASSLGQGTQETQYF. CDR3 nucleotide sequence: TGCGCCAGCAGCCTTGGACAGGGCACTCAAGAGACCCAGTACTTC.

The rearrangement joins TRBV28 to TRBJ2-5, with D possibly TRBD1 on 6 matching bases. The CDR3 is made up of 16 amino acids. V was cut by 5 bases and J by 3 bases, with 19 bases left in between. The germline V gene has CDR1 MDHEN and CDR2 SYDVKM. This chain's CDR3 is CASSAPDRFMEETQYF. CDR3 DNA: TGTGCCAGCAGTGCCCCCGACAGGTTCATGGAAGAGACCCAGTACTTC.

The gene calls are TRBV2 and TRBJ2-7, with TRBD1 as a possible D gene (6 bases). V lost 3 bases to trimming and J lost 6 bases, with 18 bases between them. The length of the CDR3 is 15 residues. Germline V gene data show CDR1 as SNHLY and CDR2 as FYNNEI. This chain's CDR3 is CASSDRGRGPLEQYF. The DNA of the CDR3 is TGTGCCAGCAGTGACCGGGGCAGGGGCCCCCTCGAGCAGTACTTC. Based on the CDR3 plus reference TRBV2 and TRBJ2-7, the full variable domain is EPEVTQTPSHQVTQMGQEVILRCVPISNHLYFYWYRQILGQKVEFLVSFYNNEISEKSEIFDDQFSVERPDGSNFTLKIRSTKLEDSAMYFCASSDRGRGPLEQYFGPGTRLTVT.

The chain recombines TRBV9 with TRBJ2-7; 7 nucleotides line up with TRBD2. The CDR3 loop spans 14 amino acids. The V gene's germline CDR1 is SGDLS and CDR2 YYNGEE. V was pared by 4 bases and J by 0 bases, with 4 bases of the junction left unmatched. Written as DNA, the CDR3 is TGTGCCAGCAGCCAGCGGGACTCCTCCTACGAGCAGTACTTC. This translates into CASSQRDSSYEQYF.

The table lists this clone with a count of one. The same CDR3 can be traced to other DNA sequences in this sample. The chain links TRBV28 to TRBJ1-6; 10 bases align to TRBD1. The germline V gene encodes CDR1 MDHEN and CDR2 SYDVKM. The junction had 2 bases not matched to a gene; V was cut back by 2 bases and J by 7 bases. CDR3 length equals 15 residues. The CDR3 loop reads CASSLRDRGNSPLHF. CDR3 bases: TGTGCCAGCAGTTTAAGGGACAGGGGCAATTCACCCCTCCACTTT. The full variable domain, completed using reference TRBV28 and TRBJ1-6, is DVKVTQSSRYLVKRTGEKVFLECVQDMDHENMFWYRQDPGLGLRLIYFSYDVKMKEKGDIPEGYSVSREKKERFSLILESASTNQTSMYLCASSLRDRGNSPLHFGNGTRLTVT.

The rearrangement joins TRBV6-5 to TRBJ2-7; 14 positions agree with TRBD2. Germline-derived CDR1 and CDR2 are MNHEY and SVGAGI. The V segment lost 4 bases and the J segment 5 bases; nucleotides outside the gene matches: 4. CDR3 length equals 15 residues. The CDR3, as DNA: TGTGCCAGCAGTTGGACTAGCGGGAGGTTAGACGAGCAGTACTTC. Translation: CASSWTSGRLDEQYF.

The V call is TRBV28, the J call TRBJ2-3; 15 nucleotides line up with TRBD2. Looked up from germline, CDR1 is MDHEN and CDR2 is SYDVKM. Unmatched junction bases numbered 5, after V lost 5 bases and J lost 2 bases. The length of the CDR3 is 17 residues. CDR3: CASSEGLAGGITDTQYF. The CDR3 DNA is TGTGCCAGCAGTGAGGGACTAGCGGGGGGCATCACAGATACGCAGTATTTT.

The chain joins TRBV18 to TRBJ1-4; TRBD1 is a possible D gene (5 bases). V gave up 3 bases and J gave up 5 bases, with 13 bases separating them. CDR1 and CDR2 (germline): KGHSH, LQKENI. CDR3 length: 15 amino acids. In DNA form, the CDR3 reads TGTGCCAGCTCACCCGCGGGGGGGATGAATGAAAAACTGTTTTTT. This sequence encodes CASSPAGGMNEKLFF.

The rearrangement links TRBV6-5 to TRBJ2-2; the match to TRBD2 covers 7 bases. The germline V gene has CDR1 MNHEY and CDR2 SVGAGI. V was clipped by 2 bases and J by 1 base; unmatched bases: 4. The CDR3 has 16 residues. The CDR3 sequence: CASSYMPGGNTGELFF. DNA for the CDR3: TGTGCCAGCAGTTACATGCCGGGGGGGAACACCGGGGAGCTGTTTTTT.

This rearrangement joins TRBV28 to TRBJ2-5; D may be TRBD1 (6 bases). The end of the DNA fits TRBJ2-7 better, so the J call may be wrong. There are 14 residues in the CDR3. CDR1 and CDR2 from the germline V gene are MDHEN and SYDVKM. In DNA form, the CDR3 reads TGTGCCAGCAGTTCCACAGGGACGGAGTACGAGCAGTACTTC. The encoded protein is CASSSTGTEYEQYF.

The genes are TRBV2 and TRBJ2-1; TRBD2 matches at 10 bases. Trimming removed 1 base from V and 7 bases from J; junction bases left unmatched: 4. Germline values: CDR1 SNHLY, CDR2 FYNNEI. This CDR3 has 15 amino acids. CDR3 region: CASSEGLAGVNEQFF. Written as DNA, the CDR3 is TGTGCCAGCAGTGAAGGCCTAGCGGGAGTAAATGAGCAGTTCTTC.

The count of this clone is one. The chain is built from TRBV9 and TRBJ2-2; TRBD1 or TRBD2 may be the D gene (5 bases each). The V gene lost 1 base and the J gene lost 4 bases, with 14 bases spanning the gap. Per germline, CDR1 SGDLS and CDR2 YYNGEE. The CDR3 runs to 16 residues. CDR3 amino acids: CASSVKRGFSTGELFF. DNA for the CDR3: TGTGCCAGCAGCGTAAAGAGGGGTTTTAGCACCGGGGAGCTGTTTTTT.

The chain couples TRBV9 to TRBJ1-2; no definite D call. Deletions cut 4 bases from V and 2 bases from J, with 18 bases between. The CDR3 runs 16 residues. Germline CDR1 SGDLS, CDR2 YYNGEE. CDR3 sequence: CASSPPEDPFNYGYTF. CDR3 sequence (DNA): TGTGCCAGCAGCCCCCCTGAAGACCCTTTCAACTATGGCTACACCTTC.

The chain uses TRBV7-9 and TRBJ2-5, with TRBD2 matching over 7 bases. CDR1 and CDR2 from the germline V gene are SEHNR and FQNEAQ (reference sequence). The CDR3 has 15 residues. Trimming cost V 2 bases and J 5 bases; bases outside gene matches: 8. CDR3 region: CASSLTGPGGETQYF. CDR3 in DNA: TGTGCCAGCAGCTTAACTGGACCCGGGGGGGAGACCCAGTACTTC.

V gene TRBV10-3 combines with J gene TRBJ2-3; 7 positions agree with TRBD2. Germline-derived CDR1 and CDR2 are ENHRY and SYGVKD. This CDR3 contains 15 residues. J lost 0 bases, V lost 6 bases, and 6 bases had no gene match. The CDR3 protein is CAIRGSGTSTDTQYF. The CDR3 DNA reads TGTGCCATCAGGGGAAGCGGGACCAGCACAGATACGCAGTATTTT.

The chain links TRBV10-2 to TRBJ2-1; D is uncertain. Between the trimmed V and J ends, which lost 3 bases and 0 bases, there was a span of 9 bases. CDR1 WSHSY and CDR2 SAAADI come from the germline V gene. The CDR3 has 15 residues. Written as DNA, the CDR3 is TGCGCCAGCAGTGACCGGTTGAGCTCCTACAATGAGCAGTTCTTC. The encoded protein is CASSDRLSSYNEQFF.

For the CDR3, the DNA is TGTGCCAGCAGTCCCGGACAGGGAGGAAAACTGTTTTTT. This sequence encodes CASSPGQGGKLFF. The J gene is TRBJ1-4, the V gene TRBV27; 8 bases line up with TRBD1. V gave up 5 bases and J gave up 10 bases; unmatched junction bases: 6. This CDR3 has 13 amino acids. CDR1 MNHEY and CDR2 SMNVEV come from the germline V gene (reference sequence).